The clone carrying this TCR beta chain occurred once. Generated by immunoSEQ multiplex PCR, the TCRdb table keeps only in-frame clones and is missing some. The repertoire holds 65,000 to 90,000 clones, with 85% to 95% as singletons. These data come from a study of technical replicates of blood from several donors. With 3 bases clipped from V and 2 bases from J, the junction kept 10 bases outside the gene matches. Germline V gives CDR1 GTSNPN, CDR2 SVGIG (reference sequence). This CDR3 region has 16 residues. The receptor comes from a human donor in good health. The V call is TRBV30, the J call TRBJ2-3; 8 bases map to TRBD2. The sample was T cells isolated from PBMCs. The CDR3 reads CAWSGAGGPFTDTQYF. The CDR3 nucleotides read TGTGCCTGGAGCGGGGCGGGAGGTCCTTTCACAGATACGCAGTATTTT.